The clone carrying this TCR beta chain was found many times. The antigen remains undetermined. This specimen belongs to a study of early T cells in non-severe SARS-CoV-2 infection. In the study overall: The sequenced material was bulk RNA from unsorted whole blood, and its chains were unpaired.

Findings and limits, study-wide: VDJdb matching, biased toward anti-spike CD8 responses, missed private and CD4 specificities.

Unique molecular identifiers were attached to individual cDNA molecules. One entry per CDR3 protein results from TCRdb running MiXCR on the 5' RACE reads. Of 35,000 to 45,000 distinct CDR3 sequences listed, roughly 5% are singletons. Per germline, CDR1 SGHRS and CDR2 YFSETQ. The CDR3 runs 14 residues. V was clipped by 0 bases and J by 7 bases, with 8 bases between them. The rearrangement links TRBV5-1 to TRBJ1-6; no clear D gene. The receptor was derived from an adult who was a healthcare worker with PCR-confirmed SARS-CoV-2 infection or an uninfected control (not recorded which). Sequences were obtained from whole blood. This CDR3 is CASSLESRNSPLHF. The CDR3 DNA reads TGCGCCAGCAGCTTGGAGTCCCGAAATTCACCCCTCCACTTT.